A selection of T cell receptor beta chains follows, all from one sample in a study of shared clonotypes between healthy human individuals. Measured with immunoSEQ multiplex PCR; TCRdb has only the in-frame clones, and not every one. Found here are 660,000 or so clones, 95% to 97% of them singletons; the top ten hold more than 0.085%. The sequenced sample consisted of naive CD8+ T cells sorted from blood. These receptors all stem from a woman in her thirties in good health. Each CDR3 is given without its conserved first and last residue. The order of the fields is CDR3 protein, V gene.

CDR3aa: ASSWGLAGAETQY
v_gene: TRBV7-8

CDR3aa: ANTTARTEAF
v_gene: TRBV2

CDR3aa: ASSQREMNTEAF
v_gene: TRBV4-1

CDR3aa: ASSQVASGVDTQY
v_gene: TRBV14

CDR3aa: ASSFQPGLAVQETQY
v_gene: TRBV7-9

CDR3aa: ASSLGRVGQETQY
v_gene: TRBV13

CDR3aa: ASTPRGDMNTEAF
v_gene: TRBV19

CDR3aa: ASSRGSSYNEQF
v_gene: TRBV28

CDR3aa: ASSQLVLVGDEQF
v_gene: TRBV4-1

CDR3aa: ASSAGFTSGNTIY
v_gene: TRBV5-4

CDR3aa: ASRITSGFTYEQY
v_gene: TRBV28

CDR3aa: ASSGTSGLARTYEQY
v_gene: TRBV7-9

CDR3aa: ASSFPSSGSSYEQY
v_gene: TRBV7-9

CDR3aa: SVEGREVLHMNTEAF
v_gene: TRBV29-1

CDR3aa: ASSYMGDTQY
v_gene: TRBV6-5

CDR3aa: ASSPKGLGATDTQY
v_gene: TRBV5-4

CDR3aa: ASSVLAGGYEQY
v_gene: TRBV6-1

CDR3aa: ASSSLWVNTEAF
v_gene: TRBV7-9

CDR3aa: ASSPSAGNLPHEQY
v_gene: TRBV27

CDR3aa: ASSSNQGWQY
v_gene: TRBV28

CDR3aa: ASTGGQEPLQQY
v_gene: TRBV10-2

CDR3aa: ASSEAKRKSSYNEQF
v_gene: TRBV6-1

CDR3aa: ASSSFREVTGELF
v_gene: TRBV7-9

CDR3aa: ASSVGLADYNEQF
v_gene: TRBV9

CDR3aa: ASSLVGGTPYEQY
v_gene: TRBV5-4

CDR3aa: ASGSGGYGYT
v_gene: TRBV2

CDR3aa: ASHTRAGASEQF
v_gene: TRBV28

CDR3aa: ASSPTAYNSPLH
v_gene: TRBV28

CDR3aa: ASSPPGRTEAF
v_gene: TRBV4-1

CDR3aa: ASSVGGSSTDTQY
v_gene: TRBV9

CDR3aa: ATSRNPDRTEAF
v_gene: TRBV15

CDR3aa: ASSIPGYEQY
v_gene: TRBV19

CDR3aa: ASSPTGKTYEQY
v_gene: TRBV13